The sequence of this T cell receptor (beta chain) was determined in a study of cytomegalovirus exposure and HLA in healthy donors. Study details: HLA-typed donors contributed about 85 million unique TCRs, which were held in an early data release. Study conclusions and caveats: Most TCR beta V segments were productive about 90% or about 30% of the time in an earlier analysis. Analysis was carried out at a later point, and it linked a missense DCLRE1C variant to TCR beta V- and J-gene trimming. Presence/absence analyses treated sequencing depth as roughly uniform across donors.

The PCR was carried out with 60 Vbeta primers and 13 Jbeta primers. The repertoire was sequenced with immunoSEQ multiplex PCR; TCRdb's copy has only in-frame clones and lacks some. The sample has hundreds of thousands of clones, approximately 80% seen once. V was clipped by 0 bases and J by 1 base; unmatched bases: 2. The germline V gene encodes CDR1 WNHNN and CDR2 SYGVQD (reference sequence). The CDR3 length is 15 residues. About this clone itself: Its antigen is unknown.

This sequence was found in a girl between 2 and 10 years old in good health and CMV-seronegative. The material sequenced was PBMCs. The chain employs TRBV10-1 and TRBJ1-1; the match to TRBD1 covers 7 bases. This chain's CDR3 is CASSESRTGNTEAFF. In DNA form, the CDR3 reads TGCGCCAGCAGTGAGTCGAGGACAGGGAACACTGAAGCTTTCTTT.